Listed below are T cell receptor beta chains from one sample, sequenced in a study of radiation and T cells in renal cell carcinoma. Assay: immunoSEQ multiplex PCR; the TCRdb copy retains only in-frame clones and omits some. The sample contains around 74,000 clones, 70% to 90% of which appear only once. The sample here was blood, taken from a patient whose treatment included radiotherapy and nephrectomy. All receptors derive from an older woman with renal cell carcinoma. The CDR3 runs from the conserved cysteine through the conserved F or W. A D gene is named only where the DNA matches it firmly. Size tells how often a clone was seen (once, few, many) or the class of an expanded clone, and some rows leave it out.

clone size	J gene	D gene	V gene	CDR3 protein	CDR3 DNA
-	TRBJ2-7	TRBD2	TRBV7-3	CASSTTGTSFASQYF	TGTGCCAGCAGCACCACCGGGACTAGCTTTGCATCGCAGTACTTC
-	TRBJ2-5	-	TRBV4-2	CASSPGTPQETQYF	TGTGCCAGCAGCCCCGGGACACCCCAAGAGACCCAGTACTTC
-	TRBJ1-6	-	TRBV6-6	CASSTASYNSPLHF	TGTGCCAGCAGCACAGCATCCTATAATTCACCCCTCCACTTT
-	TRBJ2-7	-	TRBV7-9	CASSLAKLNAYEQYF	TGTGCCAGCAGCTTAGCGAAACTGAACGCCTACGAGCAGTACTTC
-	TRBJ2-4	-	TRBV19	CASSVRGSTLQYF	TGTGCCAGTAGTGTACGGGGCTCGACCCTTCAGTACTTC
few	TRBJ1-1	-	TRBV19	CASSIGTESTEAFF	TGTGCCAGTAGTATAGGGACGGAAAGTACTGAAGCTTTCTTT
-	TRBJ1-4	-	TRBV6-6	CASSYRTDEKLFF	TGTGCCAGCAGTTACAGGACCGATGAAAAACTGTTTTTT
few	TRBJ1-5	-	TRBV30	CAWSVTIVGQPQHF	TGTGCCTGGAGTGTAACAATCGTAGGTCAGCCCCAGCATTTT
-	TRBJ2-7	-	TRBV10-3	CAASGDVNYEQYF	TGTGCCGCCTCAGGGGACGTCAACTACGAGCAGTACTTC
once	TRBJ2-7	-	TRBV7-2	CASSVDPREQYF	TGTGCCAGCAGCGTAGACCCTCGGGAGCAGTACTTC
-	TRBJ2-2	-	TRBV5-5	CASSPDSVGALNGELFF	TGTGCCAGCAGCCCAGACAGCGTAGGGGCGCTAAATGGGGAGCTGTTTTTT
-	TRBJ1-1	TRBD1	TRBV27	CRPTGGVEAFF	TGCCGTCCTACAGGGGGCGTCGAAGCTTTCTTT
few	TRBJ1-5	TRBD1	TRBV6-6	CASSFSTGTGQPQHF	TGTGCCAGCAGTTTCTCGACAGGGACGGGGCAGCCCCAGCATTTT
-	TRBJ2-2	-	TRBV28	CASMVAGTDTGELFF	TGTGCCAGTATGGTGGCAGGGACGGACACCGGGGAGCTGTTTTTT
-	TRBJ1-1	TRBD1	TRBV13	CASSLGTGGAEAFF	TGTGCCAGCAGCTTAGGAACAGGGGGCGCTGAAGCTTTCTTT
-	TRBJ1-5	-	TRBV10-3	CAISDEPNQPQHF	TGTGCCATCAGTGATGAACCCAATCAGCCCCAGCATTTT
-	TRBJ2-6	-	TRBV19	CASRRAPSGANVLTF	TGTGCCAGTAGACGGGCCCCCTCTGGGGCCAACGTCCTGACTTTC
-	TRBJ2-3	TRBD2	TRBV7-9	CASSWPGGSTDTQYF	TGTGCCAGCAGCTGGCCGGGGGGAAGCACAGATACGCAGTATTTT
-	TRBJ2-7	TRBD1	TRBV10-1	CASSPRDRVEQYF	TGCGCCAGCAGTCCCCGGGACAGGGTCGAGCAGTACTTC
once	TRBJ1-4	TRBD1	TRBV9	CASSVGTGGDEKLFF	TGTGCCAGCAGCGTTGGGACAGGAGGGGATGAAAAACTGTTTTTT